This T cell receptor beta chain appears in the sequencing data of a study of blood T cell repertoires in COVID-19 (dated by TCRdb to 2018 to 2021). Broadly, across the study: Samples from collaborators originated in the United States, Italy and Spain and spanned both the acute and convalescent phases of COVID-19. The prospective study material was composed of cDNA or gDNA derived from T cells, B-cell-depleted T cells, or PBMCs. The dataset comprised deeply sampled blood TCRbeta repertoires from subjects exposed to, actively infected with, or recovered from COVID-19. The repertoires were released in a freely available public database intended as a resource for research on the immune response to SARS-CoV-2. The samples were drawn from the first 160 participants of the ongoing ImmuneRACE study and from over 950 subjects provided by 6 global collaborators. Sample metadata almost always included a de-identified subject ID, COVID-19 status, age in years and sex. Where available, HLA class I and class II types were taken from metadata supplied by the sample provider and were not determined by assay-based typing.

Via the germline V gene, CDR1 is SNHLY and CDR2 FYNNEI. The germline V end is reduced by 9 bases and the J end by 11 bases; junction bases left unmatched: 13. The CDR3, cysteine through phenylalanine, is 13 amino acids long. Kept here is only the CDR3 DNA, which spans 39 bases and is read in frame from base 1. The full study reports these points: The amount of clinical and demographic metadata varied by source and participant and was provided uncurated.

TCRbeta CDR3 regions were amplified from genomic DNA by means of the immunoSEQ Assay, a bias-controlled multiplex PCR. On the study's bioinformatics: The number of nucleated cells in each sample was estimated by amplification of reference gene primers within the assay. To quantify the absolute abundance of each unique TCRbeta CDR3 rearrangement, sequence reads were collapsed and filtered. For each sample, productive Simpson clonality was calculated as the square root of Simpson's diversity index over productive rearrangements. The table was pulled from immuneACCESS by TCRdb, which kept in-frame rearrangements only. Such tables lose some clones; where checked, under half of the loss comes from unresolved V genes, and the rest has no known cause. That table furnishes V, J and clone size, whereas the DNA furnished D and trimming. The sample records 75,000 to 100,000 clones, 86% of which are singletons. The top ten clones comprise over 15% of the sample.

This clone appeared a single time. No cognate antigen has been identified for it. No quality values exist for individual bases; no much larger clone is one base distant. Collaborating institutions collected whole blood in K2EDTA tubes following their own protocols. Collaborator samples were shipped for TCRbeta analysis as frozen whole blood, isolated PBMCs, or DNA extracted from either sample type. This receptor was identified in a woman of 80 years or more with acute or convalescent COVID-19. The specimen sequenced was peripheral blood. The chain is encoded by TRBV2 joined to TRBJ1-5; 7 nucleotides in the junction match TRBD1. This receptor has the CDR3 CASQGEGGRSQHF. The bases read TGTGCCAGTCAAGGGGAAGGGGGCAGGTCCCAGCATTTT.